The clone carrying this T cell receptor beta chain is medium-sized. CDR1 WSHSY and CDR2 SAAADI come from the germline V gene. V gave up 0 bases and J gave up 4 bases, with 7 bases separating them. CDR3 size: 14 residues. These data come from a study of low-dose radiotherapy and immunotherapy resistance in tumors. The wider study: Cohort 1 was given 0.5 Gy per fraction every 2 weeks, for 6.5 Gy total. Daily oral aspirin at 300 mg began on cycle 1 day 1 and lasted four cycles.

Primers targeting TRAV and TRBV primed first-strand cDNA, covering alpha and beta chains. It was with a constant-region primer and a V-primer adapter that TCRs were amplified over around 20 PCR cycles. MiXCR, run by TCRdb on the reads, gives a single entry per CDR3 protein. The sample contains approximately 18,000 distinct CDR3 sequences, around 72% of which appear only once. Donors received nivolumab, ipilimumab, aspirin, low-dose cyclophosphamide and low-dose radiotherapy. The TCR comes from a human donor with advanced metastatic prostate, ovarian, gallbladder or colorectal cancer (not recorded which). This table probably holds off-target reads from a library built for another chain. The chain couples TRBV10-2 to TRBJ1-5, with D uncertain. The CDR3 sequence: CASSESGLNQPQHF. In nucleotides, the CDR3 is TGCGCCAGCAGTGAGTCGGGATTGAATCAGCCCCAGCATTTT.